Included here is one T cell receptor (beta chain) sequence, with context. J lost 2 bases, V lost 4 bases, and 7 bases had no gene match. This CDR3 is built from 14 residues. In germline, CDR1 is SQVTM, CDR2 ANQGSEA. Using immunoSEQ multiplex PCR, the repertoire was profiled, and TCRdb retains in-frame clones only, with some absent. The sample carries approximately 50,000 clones, approximately 85% recorded once. This specimen comes from a study of blood T cell repertoires in COVID-19. Study-wide context: Both acute and convalescent COVID-19 samples were obtained from the United States, Italy and Spain.

The clonotype originates from a man between 60 and 75 years old with acute or convalescent COVID-19. V gene TRBV29-1 combines with J gene TRBJ2-7; 8 nucleotides line up with TRBD1. The sample was peripheral blood. CDR3 nucleotide sequence: TGCAGCGTTGCTAGGACAGGGAGCACCTACGAGCAGTACTTC. Translation: CSVARTGSTYEQYF.